The T cell receptor (beta chain) described here comes from a study of blood T cell repertoires in COVID-19. The CDR3 runs to 14 residues. Germline loops: CDR1 MNHNY, CDR2 SVGAGI (reference sequence). The V gene end was trimmed by 10 bases and the J gene end by 1 base; junction bases not matched to a gene: 7. The repertoire was sequenced with immunoSEQ multiplex PCR; TCRdb's copy has only in-frame clones and lacks some. Altogether 90,000 to 100,000 clones are present, roughly four fifths being singletons, with the ten largest covering approximately 4%. Sequenced material: peripheral blood. The sequence came from a man in his sixties with acute or convalescent COVID-19. The V call is TRBV6-6, the J call TRBJ2-1, with 7 bases aligning to TRBD1. CDR3 sequence: CAIKAGGSYNEQFF. The CDR3 DNA is TGTGCCATCAAAGCAGGGGGTTCCTACAATGAGCAGTTCTTC.